This TCR beta chain was obtained from a study of CXCR3-negative and CXCR3-positive naive CD8 T cells. General study points: Memory CD8+ cells had much lower diversity, and both naive subsets had comparably high diversity. Within a donor, both naive subsets shared TRBV-TRBJ usage, unlike memory cells. CXCR3-positive naive cells carried more hydrophobic TRB CDR3s than CXCR3-negative naive cells did.

Germline V gene sequence: CDR1 SGHTA, CDR2 FQGNSA. The CDR3 loop spans 15 amino acids. Sorts that each held 300,000 cells were run in triplicate for every CD8+ T cell subset. Naive CD8+ T cells were CD45RO-CCR7+CD27+CD95-. The authors prepared UMI-labeled TRB cDNA libraries by 5' RACE. Reanalyzing the 5' RACE reads, TCRdb keeps one entry per CDR3 protein, without DNA. The data show 60,000 to 70,000 distinct CDR3 sequences, and the top ten clones hold 0.7% to 0.8%. Concerning this clonotype itself: Its target is unknown.

The sample taken for sequencing was naive CXCR3+ CD8+ T cells from blood. Documented subset: CD45RO-CCR7+CD27+CD95- naive CD8+ T cells expressing CXCR3 (TNR3+). The sequence came from a human donor in good health. Some clones in this sample may be carry-over from other donors' samples. J is TRBJ2-7 and V is TRBV7-2; TCRdb's D call, TRBD2, is unchecked because there is no DNA. The CDR3 loop is CASSSVAGGHYEQYF.